This TCR beta chain comes out of a study of CD8 T cells in Susac syndrome. Study observations and caveats: By the study's own acknowledgment, its TCR sequencing and HLA analysis included relatively few individuals.

An input of about 0.45 to 1 ug of RNA was subjected to reverse transcription using random hexamers. Amplification of TCR beta CDR3 spanned 54 Vbeta and 13 Jbeta via immunoSEQ multiplex PCR. TCRdb used MiXCR to reprocess the immunoSEQ multiplex PCR reads, holding one entry per CDR3 protein. The sample yields roughly 130,000 distinct CDR3 sequences, roughly 94% seen once. A note on this clonotype: What it binds is unknown.

TCR beta sequences were obtained from blood CD8+ and CD4+ T cells. Treatment-naive patients with stable or active relapsing-remitting disease served as multiple sclerosis controls. Per germline, CDR1 MNHEY and CDR2 SVGAGI. The CDR3 extends over 14 amino acids. V was trimmed by 9 bases and J by 4 bases, leaving 16 bases between them. The chain is built from TRBV6-5 and TRBJ2-1; D remains unclear. Sequencing was carried out using CD4+ T cells from PBMCs. The sequence was collected from a human donor with multiple sclerosis. DNA for the CDR3: TGTGCCAGTTACGCGGCCAGCTCTTACAATGAGCAGTTCTTC. It is translated as CASYAASSYNEQFF.